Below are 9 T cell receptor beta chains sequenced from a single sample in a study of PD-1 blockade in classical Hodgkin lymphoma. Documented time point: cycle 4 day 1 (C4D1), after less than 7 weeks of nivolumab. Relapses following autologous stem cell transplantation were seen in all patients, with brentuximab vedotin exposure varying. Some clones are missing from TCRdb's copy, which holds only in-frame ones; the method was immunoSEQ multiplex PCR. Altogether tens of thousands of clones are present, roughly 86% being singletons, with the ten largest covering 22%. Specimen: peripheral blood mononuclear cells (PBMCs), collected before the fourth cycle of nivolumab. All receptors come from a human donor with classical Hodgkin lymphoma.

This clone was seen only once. The CDR3 DNA is TGTGCCAGCAGCACTTCGGGCACTGAAGCTTTCTTT. The encoded protein is CASSTSGTEAFF. This chain uses TRBV11-2 with TRBJ1-1; no clear D. Germline V CDR1 and CDR2: SGHAT, FQNNGV. This CDR3 comprises 12 residues. V was shortened by 5 bases and J by 4 bases, with 8 bases between the two germline ends.

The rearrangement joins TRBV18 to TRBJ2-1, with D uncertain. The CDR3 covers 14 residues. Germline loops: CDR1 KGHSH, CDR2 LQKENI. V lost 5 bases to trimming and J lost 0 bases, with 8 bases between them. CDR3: CASSAAVSYNEQFF. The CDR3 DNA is TGTGCCAGCTCAGCGGCTGTCTCCTACAATGAGCAGTTCTTC.

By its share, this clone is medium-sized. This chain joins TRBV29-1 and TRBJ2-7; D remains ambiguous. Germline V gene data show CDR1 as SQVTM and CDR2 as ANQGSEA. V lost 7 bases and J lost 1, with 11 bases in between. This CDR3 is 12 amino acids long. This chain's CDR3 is CSALTQSYEQYF. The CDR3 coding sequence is TGCAGCGCCCTGACACAATCCTACGAGCAGTACTTC.

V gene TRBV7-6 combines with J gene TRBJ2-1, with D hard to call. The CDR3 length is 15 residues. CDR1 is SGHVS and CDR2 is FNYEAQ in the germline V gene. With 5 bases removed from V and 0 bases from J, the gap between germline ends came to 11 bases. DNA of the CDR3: TGTGCCAGCAGCCCCATAGCAGACTCCTACAATGAGCAGTTCTTC. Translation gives CASSPIADSYNEQFF.

The CDR3 sequence: CASSDRGYGYTF. CDR3 in DNA: TGCGCCAGCTCCGACAGGGGCTATGGCTACACCTTC. The chain links TRBV5-1 to TRBJ1-2, with 8 bases lining up with TRBD1. The CDR3 has 12 residues. From germline, CDR1 is SGHRS and CDR2 YFSETQ. V lost 7 bases and J lost 4; bases outside the gene matches: 3.

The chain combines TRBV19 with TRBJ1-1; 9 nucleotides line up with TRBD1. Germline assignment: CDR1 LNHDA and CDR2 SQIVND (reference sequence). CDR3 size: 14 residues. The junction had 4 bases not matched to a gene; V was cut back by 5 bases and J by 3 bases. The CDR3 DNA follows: TGTGCCAGTAGTGCGACAGGGGGATACACTGAAGCTTTCTTT. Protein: CASSATGGYTEAFF.

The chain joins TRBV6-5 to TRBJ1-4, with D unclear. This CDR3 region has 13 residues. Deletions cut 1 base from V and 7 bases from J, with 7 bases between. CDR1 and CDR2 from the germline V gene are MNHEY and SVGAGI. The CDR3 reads CASSYFQSEKLFF. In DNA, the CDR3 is TGTGCCAGCAGTTACTTCCAATCTGAAAAACTGTTTTTT.

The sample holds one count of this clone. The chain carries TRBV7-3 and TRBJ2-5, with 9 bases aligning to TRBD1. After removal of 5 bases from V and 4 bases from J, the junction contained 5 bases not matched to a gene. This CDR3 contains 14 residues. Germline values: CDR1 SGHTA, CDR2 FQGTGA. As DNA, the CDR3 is TGTGCCAGCAGCCTAGGGACAGGGCGAGAGACCCAGTACTTC. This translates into CASSLGTGRETQYF.

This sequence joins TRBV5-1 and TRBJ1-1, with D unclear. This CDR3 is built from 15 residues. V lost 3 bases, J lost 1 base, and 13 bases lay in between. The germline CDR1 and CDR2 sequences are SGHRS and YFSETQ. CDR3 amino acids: CASSSLPGPNTEAFF. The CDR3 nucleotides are TGCGCCAGCAGCTCCTTACCTGGACCGAACACTGAAGCTTTCTTT. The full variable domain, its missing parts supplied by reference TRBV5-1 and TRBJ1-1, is KAGVTQTPRYLIKTRGQQVTLSCSPISGHRSVSWYQQTPGQGLQFLFEYFSETQRNKGNFPGRFSGRQFSNSRSEMNVSTLELGDSALYLCASSSLPGPNTEAFFGQGTRLTVV.